This TCR beta chain stems from a study of OX40 agonist ivuxolimab in advanced cancers. Study-level results: Circulating CD4+ and CD8+ T cells showed clonal expansion by week 6 at 0.1 to 3.0 mg/kg.

The data were produced by immunoSEQ multiplex PCR, yet TCRdb's version contains in-frame clones alone and is incomplete. Here the sample spans tens of thousands of clones, about 83% being singletons. This clone appeared a single time. The antigen remains unidentified. V shed 7 bases and J shed 3 bases, with 5 bases lying between them. From germline, CDR1 is SQVTM and CDR2 ANQGSEA. This CDR3 spans 10 amino acids. The J gene is TRBJ2-3, the V gene TRBV29-1; no firm D call. This receptor was obtained from an adult with an advanced solid tumor such as melanoma, head and neck, liver or kidney cancer. Material: CD4+ or CD8+ T cells sorted from blood, obtained in a trial of the OX40 agonist ivuxolimab. For the CDR3, the DNA is TGCAGCGCTAATACAGATACGCAGTATTTT. It specifies CSANTDTQYF.